The 17 T cell receptor beta chains below all came from one sample that was sequenced in a study of blood T cell repertoires in COVID-19. TCRdb's table, derived via immunoSEQ multiplex PCR, lists solely in-frame clones and lacks some. This sample has approximately 200,000 clones; 86% occur once, and the top ten carry under 3.5%. The source material was peripheral blood. The receptor set was obtained from a woman aged 25 to 45 with active or convalescent COVID-19.

This chain uses TRBV5-1 with TRBJ1-2; TRBD1 matches at 8 bases. J was trimmed by 4 bases and V by 4 bases; bases with no gene match: 6. CDR3 length: 14 amino acids. Germline V gene lookup returns CDR1 SGHRS and CDR2 YFSETQ. This chain's CDR3 is CASSGPGQVYGYTF. CDR3 nucleotide sequence: TGCGCCAGCAGCGGGCCGGGACAGGTCTATGGCTACACCTTC. Filled out from reference TRBV5-1 and TRBJ1-2, the complete variable domain reads KAGVTQTPRYLIKTRGQQVTLSCSPISGHRSVSWYQQTPGQGLQFLFEYFSETQRNKGNFPGRFSGRQFSNSRSEMNVSTLELGDSALYLCASSGPGQVYGYTFGSGTRLTVV.

The gene calls are TRBV7-9 and TRBJ2-3; a possible D gene is TRBD2 (5 bases). In germline, CDR1 is SEHNR, CDR2 FQNEAQ (reference sequence). The V gene lost 5 bases and the J gene lost 6 bases, with 18 bases spanning the gap. The CDR3 sequence is 15 residues long. CDR3 bases: TGTGCCAGCAGCCTGCGGACCCCACGAGGGGATACGCAGTATTTT. It yields the protein CASSLRTPRGDTQYF. Full variable domain (remainder filled in from reference TRBV7-9 and TRBJ2-3): DTGVSQNPRHKITKRGQNVTFRCDPISEHNRLYWYRQTLGQGPEFLTYFQNEAQLEKSRLLSDRFSAERPKGSFSTLEIQRTEQGDSAMYLCASSLRTPRGDTQYFGPGTRLTVL.

The rearrangement links TRBV19 to TRBJ2-2, with TRBD1 matching 9 bases. In germline, CDR1 is LNHDA, CDR2 SQIVND (reference sequence). This CDR3 comprises 14 residues. Trimming took 8 bases from V and 5 from J; bases not matched to a gene: 6. CDR3 protein: CASQQGAGTGELFF. The CDR3 DNA reads TGTGCCAGTCAACAGGGGGCAGGTACCGGGGAGCTGTTTTTT.

The chain combines TRBV6-4 with TRBJ1-2, with D unresolved. This CDR3 contains 11 residues. V lost 6 bases to trimming and J lost 14 bases, with 16 bases between them. CDR1 and CDR2 (germline): MRHNA, SNTAGT. In DNA form, the CDR3 reads TGTGCCAGCAGGGAGGGCGTAAGTCGAACCTTC. Translation gives CASREGVSRTF.

This chain's CDR3 is CASSVRAGANVLTF. The CDR3 DNA reads as TGTGCCAGCAGCGTACGGGCTGGGGCCAACGTCCTGACTTTC. J is TRBJ2-6 and V is TRBV9; D is unclear. The CDR3 has 14 residues. The V and J ends lost 1 base and 2 bases respectively, with 4 bases between them. CDR1 SGDLS and CDR2 YYNGEE come from the germline V gene. Together with reference TRBV9 and TRBJ2-6, the CDR3 gives the full variable domain: DSGVTQTPKHLITATGQRVTLRCSPRSGDLSVYWYQQSLDQGLQFLIQYYNGEERAKGNILERFSAQQFPDLHSELNLSSLELGDSALYFCASSVRAGANVLTFGAGSRLTVL.

J is TRBJ1-2 and V is TRBV19; D ambiguous. CDR1 is LNHDA, CDR2 SQIVND, per germline (reference sequence). The CDR3 has 16 residues. V lost 7 bases and J lost 4, with 22 bases in between. In DNA form, the CDR3 reads TGTGCCAGTACCACCGAGTACCAGAGGGAAGCCTATGGCTACACCTTC. Translated: CASTTEYQREAYGYTF.

This chain joins TRBV18 and TRBJ2-1, with 12 bases identical to TRBD2. This CDR3 comprises 15 residues. CDR1 and CDR2 from the germline V gene are KGHSH and LQKENI. V shed 3 bases and J 6 bases; nucleotides not matched to a gene: 3. The CDR3 DNA is TGTGCCAGCTCACCGGGACTAGCGGGCTCCAATGAGCAGTTCTTC. Its translation is CASSPGLAGSNEQFF.

This clone was picked up one time. V and J are TRBV2 and TRBJ1-1, with D perhaps matching TRBD1 (5 bases). Germline CDR1 is SNHLY and CDR2 is FYNNEI. CDR3 length equals 14 residues. The ends were cut back, 10 bases at V and 4 bases at J, with 19 bases in the middle. The CDR3 reads CATSGDLGSTEAFF. CDR3 in DNA: TGTGCCACCTCGGGGGATTTAGGATCCACTGAAGCTTTCTTT.

The chain is built from TRBV9 and TRBJ2-1, with 8 bases lining up with TRBD2. V was pared by 4 bases and J by 8 bases, with 11 bases of the junction left unmatched. The CDR3 sequence is 15 residues long. Germline values: CDR1 SGDLS, CDR2 YYNGEE. The CDR3 nucleotides read TGTGCCAGCAGCCTAGCCGGGGGGGTTACCGATGAGCAGTTCTTC. It is translated as CASSLAGGVTDEQFF.

The CDR3 region is CASSYNYMNTEAFF. The CDR3 coding sequence is TGTGCCAGCAGCTATAATTACATGAACACTGAAGCTTTCTTT. The rearrangement joins TRBV7-2 to TRBJ1-1, with no clear D. V lost 4 bases and J lost 0, with 9 bases in between. Germline V gene sequence: CDR1 SGHTA, CDR2 FQGNSA. CDR3 length: 14 amino acids.

The rearrangement joins TRBV30 to TRBJ2-3; 8 nucleotides match TRBD2. CDR1 and CDR2 from the germline V gene are GTSNPN and SVGIG (reference sequence). The CDR3 runs to 14 residues. V lost 8 bases, J lost 1 base, and 8 bases stayed unmatched. CDR3 residues: CAQNPRGGTDTQYF. The CDR3 DNA is TGTGCCCAAAATCCGCGGGGGGGCACAGATACGCAGTATTTT.

This chain links TRBV28 with TRBJ1-5; 8 positions agree with TRBD1. Trimming took 10 bases from V and 3 from J; bases not matched to a gene: 11. This CDR3 has 15 residues. The V gene's germline CDR1 is MDHEN and CDR2 SYDVKM. The CDR3, as DNA: TGTGCCACCCAATTTAGGGACAGGCACAATCAGCCCCAGCATTTT. This translates into CATQFRDRHNQPQHF.

V and J are TRBV5-5 and TRBJ1-2, with unresolved D. Trimming left V 0 bases short and J 0 bases short, with 9 bases between. Looked up from germline, CDR1 is SGHKS and CDR2 is YYEKEE (reference sequence). This CDR3 spans 15 amino acids. CDR3 nucleotide sequence: TGTGCCAGCAGCTTGGCAGCCCAGGCTAACTATGGCTACACCTTC. Protein product: CASSLAAQANYGYTF.

This chain links TRBV11-3 with TRBJ2-5; possibly TRBD2 for D (5 bases). Germline V gene data show CDR1 as SGHNT and CDR2 as YENEEA. The CDR3 extends over 16 amino acids. The V end was cut by 1 base, the J end by 5 bases, with 17 bases between. The CDR3 loop is CASSLAPRASLETQYF. Here the CDR3 DNA reads TGTGCCAGCAGCTTAGCCCCGCGGGCTAGTCTCGAGACCCAGTACTTC.

The chain uses TRBV5-5 and TRBJ2-1; D is unclear. Looked up from germline, CDR1 is SGHKS and CDR2 is YYEKEE (reference sequence). The CDR3 has 11 residues. V was cut by 4 bases and J by 10 bases, with 9 bases left in between. Here the CDR3 reads CASSPEEEQFF. The DNA for the CDR3 is TGTGCCAGCAGCCCCGAGGAGGAGCAGTTCTTC.

This clone has more than one count but fewer than ten. The chain joins TRBV30 to TRBJ1-3, with 8 positions matching TRBD1. There are 14 residues in the CDR3. The germline V gene has CDR1 GTSNPN and CDR2 SVGIG (reference sequence). The V and J ends lost 3 bases and 8 bases, in that order; junction bases with no gene match: 9. The CDR3 DNA sequence: TGTGCCTGGAGCTCTCTTGGACAGGGTGACACCATATATTTT. Amino acid sequence: CAWSSLGQGDTIYF.

The chain uses TRBV12-1 and TRBJ2-7; the DNA was not used to check the table's D call, TRBD2. TRBV12-1 represents a pseudogene. The CDR3 is 13 residues long. The CDR3 sequence: CASSFKLLYEQYF. The CDR3 DNA reads as TGTGCCAGCAGCTTTAAACTTCTGTACGAGCAGTACTTC.